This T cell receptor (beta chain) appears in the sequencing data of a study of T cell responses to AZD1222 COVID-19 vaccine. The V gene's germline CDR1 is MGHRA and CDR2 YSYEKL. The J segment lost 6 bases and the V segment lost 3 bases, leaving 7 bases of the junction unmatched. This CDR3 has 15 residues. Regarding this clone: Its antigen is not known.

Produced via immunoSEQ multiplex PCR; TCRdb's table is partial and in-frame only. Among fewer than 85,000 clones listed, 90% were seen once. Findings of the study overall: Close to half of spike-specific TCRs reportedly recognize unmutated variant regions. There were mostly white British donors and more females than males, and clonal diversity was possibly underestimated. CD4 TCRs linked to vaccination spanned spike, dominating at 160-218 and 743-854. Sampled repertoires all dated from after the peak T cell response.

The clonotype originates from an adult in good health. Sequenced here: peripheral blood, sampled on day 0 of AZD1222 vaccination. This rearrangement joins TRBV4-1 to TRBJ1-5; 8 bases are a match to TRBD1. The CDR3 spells CASSHPGQGPQPQHF. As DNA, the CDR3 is TGCGCCAGCAGCCACCCCGGACAGGGTCCTCAGCCCCAGCATTTT.